The 27 T cell receptor beta chains reported below all come from one sample, sequenced in a study of identical twins. In TCRdb, the 5' RACE reads were re-called with MiXCR into one record per CDR3 protein. Among nearly 650,000 distinct CDR3 sequences listed, roughly 7.1% were seen once. This sample was also put to use in a study of yellow fever vaccine responses in identical twins.

Input material: PBMCs. The receptors shown here come from a woman aged 18-29 years in good health.

This clonotype was recorded a few times. The J gene is TRBJ2-2, the V gene TRBV20-1; 10 positions match TRBD2. The germline CDR1 and CDR2 sequences are DFQATT and SNEGSKA (reference sequence). The junction had 5 bases not matched to a gene; V was cut back by 2 bases and J by 5 bases. This CDR3 has 15 amino acids. CDR3 amino acids: CSARLAGVGTGELFF. The CDR3 nucleotides read TGCAGTGCTAGACTAGCGGGAGTGGGGACCGGGGAGCTGTTTTTT.

The table lists this clonotype with a few counts. J is TRBJ2-1 and V is TRBV6-2 or TRBV6-3, with TRBD1 matching 8 bases. After removal of 6 bases from V and 4 bases from J, the junction contained 8 bases not matched to a gene. CDR1 is MNHEY and CDR2 is SVGEGT in the germline V gene. The CDR3 spans 15 residues. The CDR3, as DNA: TGTGCCAGCAGCCTACGACAGGGGAGGTACAATGAGCAGTTCTTC. It specifies CASSLRQGRYNEQFF.

The table lists this clonotype with a few counts. The rearrangement uses TRBV28 and TRBJ2-7, with TRBD2 as a possible D gene (6 bases). V was pared by 6 bases and J by 0 bases, with 9 bases between. Germline-derived CDR1 and CDR2 are MDHEN and SYDVKM. CDR3 length equals 13 residues. The CDR3 protein is CASSGGYSYEQYF. The CDR3 DNA is TGTGCCAGCAGCGGGGGTTACTCCTACGAGCAGTACTTC.

At least ten counts were recorded for this clonotype. The rearrangement links TRBV12-3 or TRBV12-4 to TRBJ1-2; D possibly corresponds to TRBD1 (5 bases). Trimming pared 2 bases from V and 4 bases from J, leaving 14 bases between. The CDR3 consists of 15 residues. CDR3 sequence (DNA): TGTGCCAGCAGTTTACAGGGTAATGGGATCTATGGCTACACCTTC. Translating gives CASSLQGNGIYGYTF.

This clonotype was seen at least ten times. The chain links TRBV4-2 to TRBJ2-1, with a tentative D call TRBD2 (5 bases). The V end was cut by 2 bases, the J end by 3 bases, with 8 bases between. In germline, CDR1 is LGHNA, CDR2 YNFKEQ. This CDR3 comprises 14 residues. The CDR3 reads CASSQSGNYNEQFF. The CDR3 coding sequence is TGTGCCAGCAGCCAAAGCGGTAACTACAATGAGCAGTTCTTC.

This clonotype was counted at least ten times. The rearrangement links TRBV24-1 to TRBJ2-3; 10 positions match TRBD2. The CDR3 consists of 18 residues. V lost 3 bases to trimming and J lost 5 bases; unmatched junction nucleotides: 13. From germline, CDR1 is KGHDR and CDR2 SFDVKD. The CDR3 spells CATSDPGIAGGYEDTQYF. CDR3 DNA sequence: TGTGCCACCAGTGATCCTGGGATAGCGGGGGGCTATGAAGATACGCAGTATTTT.

Many counts were recorded for this clonotype. CDR3 nucleotides: TGCAGTGCTAGTCGTAGCAATCAGCCCCAGCATTTT. Residues: CSASRSNQPQHF. V gene TRBV20-1 combines with J gene TRBJ1-5; no reliable D call. The CDR3 sequence is 12 residues long. CDR1 is DFQATT, CDR2 SNEGSKA, per germline (reference sequence). V lost 3 bases, J lost 0 bases, and 3 bases lay in between.

In its sample, this clonotype was seen a few times. This chain links TRBV14 with TRBJ1-2; D not certain. Per germline, CDR1 SGHDN and CDR2 FVKESK. V shed 2 bases and J shed 4 bases, with 8 bases lying between them. The CDR3 has 13 residues. CDR3 in amino acids: CASSQSRGYGYTF. The CDR3 DNA is TGTGCCAGCAGCCAATCCCGGGGCTATGGCTACACCTTC.

Many counts were recorded for this clonotype. This chain connects TRBV24-1 to TRBJ2-1; D gene ambiguous. Germline-derived CDR1 and CDR2 are KGHDR and SFDVKD. V was cut by 9 bases and J by 0 bases, with 5 bases left in between. The CDR3 length is 12 residues. The CDR3 reads CATESSYNEQFF. CDR3 DNA sequence: TGTGCCACCGAAAGCTCCTACAATGAGCAGTTCTTC.

The chain links TRBV7-8 to TRBJ1-1, with D unresolved. Trimming left V 4 bases short and J 10 bases short, with 13 bases between. Germline lookup yields CDR1 SGHVS and CDR2 FQNEAQ. The CDR3 covers 12 residues. This CDR3 is CASSSGRRGAFF. The CDR3 nucleotides read TGTGCCAGCAGCTCCGGACGGAGAGGAGCTTTCTTT.

This clonotype was seen at least ten times. This chain joins TRBV4-1 and TRBJ2-3; possibly TRBD2 for D (7 bases). The V gene's germline CDR1 is MGHRA and CDR2 YSYEKL. The CDR3 loop spans 15 amino acids. Trimming removed 6 bases at V and 4 bases at J, with 17 bases between. CDR3: CASSLEGGVSDTQYF. CDR3 bases: TGCGCCAGCAGTCTAGAAGGGGGGGTGTCAGATACGCAGTATTTT.

For this clonotype: A read error may produce the germline difference seen at one junction end. DNA for the CDR3: TGTGCCTGCAGTTTGGGCCCCAGGACAGGGGCTCGCACAGATACGCAGTATTTT. This encodes CACSLGPRTGARTDTQYF. V is TRBV12-3 or TRBV12-4 and J is TRBJ2-3; TRBD1 matches 9 bases. CDR3 length equals 18 residues.

The genes are TRBV5-1 and TRBJ2-1, with 13 nucleotides matching TRBD2. The CDR3 runs 16 residues. V trimming: 1 base; J trimming: 8 bases; junction bases outside the gene matches: 6. Germline values: CDR1 SGHRS, CDR2 YFSETQ. The CDR3 sequence: CASSLTSGRAWDEQFF. In nucleotides, the CDR3 is TGCGCCAGCAGCTTGACTAGCGGGAGGGCCTGGGATGAGCAGTTCTTC.

This clonotype has more than one count but fewer than ten. The chain links TRBV7-9 to TRBJ1-1; D is unresolved. Per the germline V gene, CDR1 is SEHNR and CDR2 is FQNEAQ (reference sequence). CDR3 length: 13 amino acids. V lost 6 bases and J 3 bases, leaving 11 bases between the germline ends. The CDR3: CASRLDGDTEAFF. CDR3 nucleotides: TGTGCCAGCAGGCTAGACGGTGACACTGAAGCTTTCTTT.

This chain links TRBV5-1 with TRBJ2-7; D gene unclear. Germline V gives CDR1 SGHRS, CDR2 YFSETQ. This CDR3 has 14 amino acids. Trimming took 5 bases from V and 1 from J, leaving 13 bases between them. CDR3 sequence: CASSRDKNSYEQYF. In DNA, the CDR3 is TGCGCCAGCAGTCGAGACAAAAATTCCTACGAGCAGTACTTC.

There are many counts of this clonotype. The chain is built from TRBV7-8 and TRBJ2-3; 13 nucleotides match TRBD2. Germline-derived CDR1 and CDR2 are SGHVS and FQNEAQ. Trimming cost V 6 bases and J 4 bases; bases outside gene matches: 7. This CDR3 has 16 amino acids. CDR3 nucleotide sequence: TGTGCCAGCAGGGAGAGACTAGCGGGGGGCCCAGATACGCAGTATTTT. It is translated as CASRERLAGGPDTQYF.

About this clonotype: One base away lies a much larger clone, so this may be a sequencing read error. This chain joins TRBV2 and TRBJ2-7, with 11 bases aligning to TRBD2. This CDR3 is built from 14 residues. V lost 3 bases, J lost 2 bases, and 0 bases stayed unmatched. Germline CDR1 is SNHLY and CDR2 is FYNNEI. The CDR3: CASSEGLAAYEQYF. The CDR3 DNA is TGTGCCAGCAGTGAGGGACTAGCGGCCTACGAGCAGTACTTC.

There are many counts of this clonotype. The chain employs TRBV4-1 and TRBJ2-1, with 12 bases fitting TRBD2. The ends lost 3 bases at V and 9 bases at J; junction bases unmatched: 12. CDR1 is MGHRA, CDR2 YSYEKL, per germline. This CDR3 region has 17 residues. The CDR3 region has the DNA TGCGCCAGCAGCCACAGACCATCTAGCGGGAGGGCCGGTGAGCAGTTCTTC. Its translation is CASSHRPSSGRAGEQFF.

This clonotype occurred many times. The chain has TRBV6-5 and TRBJ2-5; TRBD2 matches 12 bases. V shed 0 bases, J shed 2 bases, and the junction held 1 base outside the gene matches. Germline V gene data show CDR1 as MNHEY and CDR2 as SVGAGI. The length of the CDR3 is 16 residues. Here the CDR3 reads CASSYSTSGGQETQYF. As DNA, the CDR3 is TGTGCCAGCAGTTACTCGACTAGCGGGGGACAAGAGACCCAGTACTTC.

This clonotype was seen many times. This chain joins TRBV20-1 and TRBJ2-5; no reliable D call. The CDR3 runs 14 residues. Germline assignment: CDR1 DFQATT and CDR2 SNEGSKA (reference sequence). With 1 base removed from V and 1 base from J, the gap between germline ends came to 10 bases. The chain's CDR3 is CSARAGRTQETQYF. CDR3 DNA: TGCAGTGCTAGAGCTGGCAGAACCCAAGAGACCCAGTACTTC.

This clonotype came up many times. This chain joins TRBV20-1 and TRBJ2-1; 10 bases match TRBD2. This CDR3 is built from 18 residues. Germline trimming cut 3 bases from V and 0 bases from J; bases unmatched to any gene: 11. Germline V gene data show CDR1 as DFQATT and CDR2 as SNEGSKA (reference sequence). CDR3 residues: CSARRPAGGPGSYNEQFF. The CDR3 DNA is TGCAGTGCTAGGCGGCCAGCGGGAGGGCCCGGCTCCTACAATGAGCAGTTCTTC.

This clonotype was seen only a few times. The J gene is TRBJ2-1, the V gene TRBV20-1; possible D gene TRBD1, 6 bases. Germline values: CDR1 DFQATT, CDR2 SNEGSKA (reference sequence). Trimming removed 3 bases at V and 4 bases at J, with 19 bases between. This CDR3 region has 16 residues. The CDR3 nucleotides read TGCAGTGCTAGCAAAAAAGACAGGCCTCGTTACAATGAGCAGTTCTTC. Amino acid sequence: CSASKKDRPRYNEQFF.

There are many counts of this clonotype. The chain couples TRBV20-1 to TRBJ2-3, with D possibly being TRBD1 (5 bases). Germline lookup yields CDR1 DFQATT and CDR2 SNEGSKA (reference sequence). The CDR3 sequence is 16 residues long. Between the trimmed V and J ends, which lost 1 base and 4 bases, there was a span of 18 bases. The DNA for the CDR3 is TGCAGTGCTAGAGCTCTGTTAGGGCAGGGTGCAGATACGCAGTATTTT. This translates into CSARALLGQGADTQYF.

This clonotype was seen many times. The rearrangement joins TRBV18 to TRBJ2-1; D not certain. The CDR3 is made up of 17 amino acids. Germline V gene sequence: CDR1 KGHSH, CDR2 LQKENI. The V end was cut by 0 bases, the J end by 0 bases, with 12 bases between. As DNA, the CDR3 is TGTGCCAGCTCACCACCGGTCGAACTCAGCTCCTACAATGAGCAGTTCTTC. Residues: CASSPPVELSSYNEQFF.

This clonotype was seen at least ten times. V gene TRBV9 combines with J gene TRBJ1-3, with D hard to call. Trimming cost V 6 bases and J 5 bases, with 12 bases left between them. CDR1 SGDLS and CDR2 YYNGEE come from the germline V gene. The CDR3 is 13 amino acids. This CDR3 reads CASTTPGRNTIYF. CDR3 bases: TGTGCCAGCACAACCCCTGGGAGAAACACCATATATTTT.

The chain couples TRBV19 to TRBJ2-7; unclear D gene. The germline V and J ends were trimmed by 2 bases and 1 base, with 9 bases remaining between them. Germline V gene data show CDR1 as LNHDA and CDR2 as SQIVND (reference sequence). The CDR3 totals 14 residues. The CDR3 loop is CASSISSSSYEQYF. Written as DNA, the CDR3 is TGTGCCAGTAGTATATCTTCCTCGTCCTACGAGCAGTACTTC. Full variable domain (outside the CDR3, taken from reference TRBV19 and TRBJ2-7): DGGITQSPKYLFRKEGQNVTLSCEQNLNHDAMYWYRQDPGQGLRLIYYSQIVNDFQKGDIAEGYSVSREKKESFPLTVTSAQKNPTAFYLCASSISSSSYEQYFGPGTRLTVT.

This clonotype was detected a few times. V and J are TRBV11-1 and TRBJ2-1; 9 nucleotides agree with TRBD2. Germline V gene sequence: CDR1 SGHAT, CDR2 FQDESV (reference sequence). This CDR3 is built from 19 residues. The trim removed 1 base at V and 1 base at J, leaving 11 bases unmatched. CDR3 DNA: TGTGCCAGCAGCTTAGTCGCGCTAGCGGGGCCCTTGTCCTACAATGAGCAGTTCTTC. This translates into CASSLVALAGPLSYNEQFF. The full variable domain, in which reference TRBV11-1 and TRBJ2-1 provide the parts outside the CDR3, is EAEVAQSPRYKITEKSQAVAFWCDPISGHATLYWYRQILGQGPELLVQFQDESVVDDSQLPKDRFSAERLKGVDSTLKIQPAELGDSAMYLCASSLVALAGPLSYNEQFFGPGTRLTVL.